The 22 T cell receptor beta chains below all came from one sample that was sequenced in a study of blood T cell repertoires in COVID-19 (dated by TCRdb to 2018 to 2020). Library creation used the immunoSEQ multiplex PCR assay. TCRdb took this table from immuneACCESS and kept in-frame rearrangements with V and J called. Such tables lack part of the clones; where checked against another copy, unresolved V genes explain under half of the gap, and the rest is unexplained. The sample yields over 95,000 clones; approximately 84% were counted once. Of the sample, 15% to 20% is held by the ten largest clones. Sequences were obtained from peripheral blood. These receptors were collected from an older woman with acute or convalescent COVID-19.

This clone occurred many times. The rearrangement uses TRBV7-2 and TRBJ2-7; the match to TRBD1 covers 7 bases. V lost 5 bases, J lost 7 bases, and 14 bases stayed unmatched. Germline assignment: CDR1 SGHTA and CDR2 FQGNSA. This CDR3 has 15 residues. CDR3 in amino acids: CASSPRQGGLGEQYF. CDR3 nucleotides: TGTGCCAGCAGCCCCCGACAGGGTGGGTTGGGAGAGCAGTACTTC. Drawing the rest from reference TRBV7-2 and TRBJ2-7, the complete variable domain is GAGVSQSPSNKVTEKGKDVELRCDPISGHTALYWYRQSLGQGLEFLIYFQGNSAPDKSGLPSDRFSAERTGGSVSTLTIQRTQQEDSAVYLCASSPRQGGLGEQYFGPGTRLTVT.

This chain's CDR3 is CASSLAGEEYNEQFF. CDR3 DNA: TGCGCCAGCAGCTTGGCCGGGGAGGAGTACAATGAGCAGTTCTTC. This rearrangement joins TRBV5-1 to TRBJ2-1, with a possible D match to TRBD2 (6 bases). CDR1 and CDR2 (germline): SGHRS, YFSETQ. The CDR3 loop spans 15 amino acids. V dropped 0 bases and J dropped 4 bases, with 11 bases sitting between them.

The chain joins TRBV7-9 to TRBJ1-5, with 8 nucleotides matching TRBD1. The length of the CDR3 is 14 residues. V lost 6 bases and J lost 5; bases outside the gene matches: 6. The germline V gene encodes CDR1 SEHNR and CDR2 FQNEAQ (reference sequence). As DNA, the CDR3 is TGTGCCAGCAGTTCGGACAGGGATTATCAGCCCCAGCATTTT. Translation gives CASSSDRDYQPQHF.

The chain employs TRBV9 and TRBJ2-3, with D possibly matching TRBD2 (5 bases). Per germline, CDR1 SGDLS and CDR2 YYNGEE. V dropped 7 bases and J dropped 3 bases, with 18 bases sitting between them. This CDR3 region has 15 residues. CDR3 residues: CASAAGGSRTDTQYF. The CDR3 bases are TGTGCCAGCGCTGCGGGCGGCTCTAGGACAGATACGCAGTATTTT.

This clone was seen more than once but under ten times. CDR3 region: CASSQDWAGDRSPLHF. In nucleotides, the CDR3 is TGTGCCAGCAGCCAAGATTGGGCAGGGGACCGGTCACCCCTCCACTTT. The chain links TRBV3-1 (or the pseudogene TRBV3-2) to TRBJ1-6; tentative D call: TRBD1 (6 bases). The V gene lost 0 bases and the J gene lost 10 bases, with 16 bases spanning the gap. This CDR3 comprises 16 residues. Germline V gene lookup returns CDR1 LGHDT and CDR2 YNNKEL (reference sequence).

This clone was detected a few times. V usage is TRBV6-1 and J usage is TRBJ1-6; D call uncertain. This CDR3 spans 14 amino acids. V shed 3 bases and J shed 7 bases, with 10 bases lying between them. The germline CDR1 and CDR2 sequences are MNHNS and SASEGT. The CDR3 region is CASSEQAGNSPLHF. As DNA, the CDR3 is TGTGCCAGCAGTGAGCAGGCGGGGAATTCACCCCTCCACTTT.

The gene calls are TRBV6-5 and TRBJ2-6; D uncertain. The V end was cut by 2 bases, the J end by 0 bases, with 5 bases between. The CDR3 is 15 amino acids. Germline V gene data show CDR1 as MNHEY and CDR2 as SVGAGI. The CDR3 is CASSYALSGANVLTF. Here the CDR3 DNA reads TGTGCCAGCAGTTACGCGCTCTCTGGGGCCAACGTCCTGACTTTC.

The gene calls are TRBV2 and TRBJ2-5, with 7 bases that match TRBD2. The V segment lost 7 bases and the J segment 0 bases; nucleotides outside the gene matches: 8. The length of the CDR3 is 15 residues. Germline V gives CDR1 SNHLY, CDR2 FYNNEI. The chain's CDR3 is CASNLADQYQETQYF. The DNA for the CDR3 is TGTGCCAGCAATCTAGCGGATCAGTACCAAGAGACCCAGTACTTC.

This clone was seen a handful of times. The genes are TRBV7-9 and TRBJ1-4, with a tentative D call TRBD1 (6 bases). V dropped 3 bases and J dropped 3 bases, with 14 bases sitting between them. The CDR3 consists of 16 residues. The germline V gene encodes CDR1 SEHNR and CDR2 FQNEAQ (reference sequence). The CDR3 sequence is CASSFGSRGPNEKLFF. CDR3 DNA sequence: TGTGCCAGCAGCTTCGGGTCGCGGGGGCCTAATGAAAAACTGTTTTTT.

The V gene is TRBV21-1, the J gene TRBJ1-6; TRBD1 is the table's D call, not checked against the DNA. TRBV21-1 is a documented pseudogene. The CDR3 is made up of 22 amino acids. CDR3 protein: CASSKARQGFRSRSSYNSPLHF. The CDR3 nucleotides read TGTGCCAGCAGCAAGGCCAGACAGGGGTTTCGTTCCCGGAGCTCCTATAATTCACCCCTCCACTTT.

The chain employs TRBV2 and TRBJ1-5, with 8 bases aligning to TRBD1. The germline gives CDR1 SNHLY, CDR2 FYNNEI. Trimming cost V 4 bases and J 7 bases; bases outside gene matches: 12. The CDR3 runs 16 residues. In nucleotides, the CDR3 is TGTGCCAGCAGTGTCGGACAGGGAGTACGCAGGCAGCCCCAGCATTTT. Its translation: CASSVGQGVRRQPQHF.

This clone was counted once. V is TRBV29-1 and J is TRBJ2-2; 7 nucleotides agree with TRBD1. This CDR3 is built from 12 residues. V dropped 7 bases and J dropped 1; count of bases not matched to a gene: 0. Germline V lookup: CDR1 SQVTM, CDR2 ANQGSEA. CDR3 in amino acids: CSGQGNTGELFF. CDR3 bases: TGCAGCGGACAGGGGAACACCGGGGAGCTGTTTTTT.

The chain carries TRBV7-3 and TRBJ2-5; no firm D call. Per germline, CDR1 SGHTA and CDR2 FQGTGA. The CDR3 covers 13 residues. V lost 6 bases and J lost 5, with 13 bases in between. The CDR3 is CASRPHGSETQYF. The CDR3 DNA is TGTGCCAGCAGACCGCACGGGTCGGAGACCCAGTACTTC.

The genes are TRBV5-6 and TRBJ2-1; D might be TRBD1 (6 bases). The V gene's germline CDR1 is SGHDT and CDR2 YYEEEE. The CDR3 consists of 13 residues. V was cut by 4 bases and J by 12 bases, with 17 bases left in between. The CDR3 nucleotides read TGTGCCAGCAGCCTAGACAGGTTTTTTGGGCAGTTCTTC. It yields the protein CASSLDRFFGQFF.

This chain joins TRBV10-3 and TRBJ2-7; 14 bases are shared with TRBD2. V lost 6 bases, J lost 2 bases, and 6 bases stayed unmatched. The CDR3 is made up of 16 amino acids. CDR1 is ENHRY and CDR2 is SYGVKD in the germline V gene. DNA of the CDR3: TGTGCCATCAGGACCGGGACTAGCGGGAGCCCCTACGAGCAGTACTTC. Amino acids: CAIRTGTSGSPYEQYF.

The chain recombines TRBV19 with TRBJ1-1, with unresolved D. The CDR3 consists of 12 residues. Germline-derived CDR1 and CDR2 are LNHDA and SQIVND (reference sequence). V shed 4 bases and J shed 7 bases, with 10 bases lying between them. The CDR3 loop is CASSKPGGEAFF. The DNA of the CDR3 is TGTGCCAGTAGTAAACCGGGAGGTGAAGCTTTCTTT.

The chain has TRBV2 and TRBJ1-4, with 9 positions matching TRBD1. The CDR3 is 15 residues long. J was trimmed by 8 bases and V by 6 bases; bases with no gene match: 10. CDR1 and CDR2 from the germline V gene are SNHLY and FYNNEI. The CDR3 region is CASRSQGQGGEKLFF. Written as DNA, the CDR3 is TGTGCCAGCAGGAGTCAGGGACAGGGAGGGGAAAAACTGTTTTTT.

The rearrangement links TRBV4-3 to TRBJ2-7, with a tentative D call TRBD2 (7 bases). The CDR3 has 17 amino acids. The V end was cut by 0 bases, the J end by 5 bases, with 20 bases between. Germline V gene sequence: CDR1 LGHNA, CDR2 YSLEER. CDR3 DNA: TGCGCCAGCAGCCAAGATGGGGGGGGCTGGGGCAAGAACGAGCAGTACTTC. Its translation is CASSQDGGGWGKNEQYF.

The gene calls are TRBV2 and TRBJ1-3, with a weak D call TRBD1 (5 bases). The CDR3 spans 15 residues. The germline V and J ends were trimmed by 1 base and 0 bases, with 7 bases remaining between them. Germline CDR1 reads SNHLY; CDR2 reads FYNNEI. As DNA, the CDR3 is TGTGCCAGCAGTGAAGTTGACAGCTCTGGAAACACCATATATTTT. Its protein product is CASSEVDSSGNTIYF. The entire variable domain, with the rest obtained from reference TRBV2 and TRBJ1-3, is as follows: EPEVTQTPSHQVTQMGQEVILRCVPISNHLYFYWYRQILGQKVEFLVSFYNNEISEKSEIFDDQFSVERPDGSNFTLKIRSTKLEDSAMYFCASSEVDSSGNTIYFGEGSWLTVV.

V is TRBV9 and J is TRBJ2-2, with D possibly matching TRBD1 (6 bases). This CDR3 is built from 16 residues. The V gene's germline CDR1 is SGDLS and CDR2 YYNGEE. Between the trimmed V and J ends, which lost 4 bases and 8 bases, there was a span of 21 bases. The CDR3 here is CASSLTPNRVGGELFF. In nucleotides, the CDR3 is TGTGCCAGCAGCCTAACCCCTAACAGGGTAGGTGGGGAGCTGTTTTTT.

The chain is built from TRBV27 and TRBJ2-5; TRBD1 matches at 8 bases. Trimming cost V 6 bases and J 5 bases; bases outside gene matches: 8. The CDR3 sequence is 14 residues long. From germline, CDR1 is MNHEY and CDR2 SMNVEV (reference sequence). The CDR3 protein is CASRRTGSTETQYF. As DNA, the CDR3 is TGTGCCAGCAGACGGACAGGGTCGACCGAGACCCAGTACTTC.

This chain uses TRBV6-4 with TRBJ1-5; D may be TRBD1 (5 bases). The CDR3 contains 16 residues. V was cut by 1 base and J by 0 bases, with 10 bases left in between. Germline CDR1 is MRHNA and CDR2 is SNTAGT. CDR3: CASSDWGPDSNQPQHF. The CDR3 DNA sequence: TGTGCCAGCAGTGACTGGGGCCCTGATAGCAATCAGCCCCAGCATTTT.